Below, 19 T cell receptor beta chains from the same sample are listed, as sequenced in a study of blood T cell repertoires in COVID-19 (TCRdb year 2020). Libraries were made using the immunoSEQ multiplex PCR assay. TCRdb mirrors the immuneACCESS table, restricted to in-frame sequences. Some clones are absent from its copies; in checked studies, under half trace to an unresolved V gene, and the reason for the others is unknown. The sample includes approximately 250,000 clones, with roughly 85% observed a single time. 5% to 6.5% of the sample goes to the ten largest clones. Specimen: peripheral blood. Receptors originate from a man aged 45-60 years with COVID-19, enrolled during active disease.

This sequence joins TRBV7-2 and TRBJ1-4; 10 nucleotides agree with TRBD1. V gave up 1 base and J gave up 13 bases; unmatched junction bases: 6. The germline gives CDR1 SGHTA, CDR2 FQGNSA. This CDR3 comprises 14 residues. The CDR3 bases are TGTGCCAGCAGCTTAGGACAGGGGGCAGTCAGACTGTTTTTT. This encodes CASSLGQGAVRLFF.

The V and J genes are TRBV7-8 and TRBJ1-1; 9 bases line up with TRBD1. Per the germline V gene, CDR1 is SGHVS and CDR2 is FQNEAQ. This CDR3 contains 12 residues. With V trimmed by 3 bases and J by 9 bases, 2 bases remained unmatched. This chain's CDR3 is CASSLGTGKAFF. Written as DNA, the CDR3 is TGTGCCAGCAGCTTGGGGACAGGGAAAGCTTTCTTT.

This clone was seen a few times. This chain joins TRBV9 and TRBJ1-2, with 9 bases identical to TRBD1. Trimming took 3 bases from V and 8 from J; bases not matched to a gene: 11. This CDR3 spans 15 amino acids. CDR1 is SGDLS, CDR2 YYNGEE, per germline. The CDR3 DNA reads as TGTGCCAGCAGCGCCGCCGGGACAGGGCTGATCGGCTACACCTTC. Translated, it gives CASSAAGTGLIGYTF. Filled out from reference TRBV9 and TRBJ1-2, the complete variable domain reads DSGVTQTPKHLITATGQRVTLRCSPRSGDLSVYWYQQSLDQGLQFLIQYYNGEERAKGNILERFSAQQFPDLHSELNLSSLELGDSALYFCASSAAGTGLIGYTFGSGTRLTVV.

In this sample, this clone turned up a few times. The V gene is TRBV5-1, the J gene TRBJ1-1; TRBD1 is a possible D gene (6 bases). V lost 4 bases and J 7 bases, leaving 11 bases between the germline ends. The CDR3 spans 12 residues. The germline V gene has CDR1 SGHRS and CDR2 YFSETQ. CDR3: CASSTSGVEAFF. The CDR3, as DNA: TGCGCCAGCAGCACCTCAGGGGTTGAAGCTTTCTTT.

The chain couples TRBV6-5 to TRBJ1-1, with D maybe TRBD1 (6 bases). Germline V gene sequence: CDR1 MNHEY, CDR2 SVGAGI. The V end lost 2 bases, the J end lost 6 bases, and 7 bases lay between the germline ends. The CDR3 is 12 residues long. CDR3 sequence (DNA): TGTGCCAGCAGTTACACAGGGTCTGAAGCTTTCTTT. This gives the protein CASSYTGSEAFF.

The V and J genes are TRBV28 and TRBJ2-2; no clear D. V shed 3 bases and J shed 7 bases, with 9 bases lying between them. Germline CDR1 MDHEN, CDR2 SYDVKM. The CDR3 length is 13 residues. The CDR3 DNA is TGTGCCAGCAGTTTTGTCTTTCTCGGGGAGCTGTTTTTT. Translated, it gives CASSFVFLGELFF.

In DNA form, the CDR3 reads TGTGCCAGCAGCAAAGGTAAAGCGGGACCCACGAACACCGGGGAGCTGTTTTTT. This encodes CASSKGKAGPTNTGELFF. V gene TRBV21-1 combines with J gene TRBJ2-2; TRBD2 was called by the table and not checked on the DNA. TRBV21-1 is labeled a pseudogene. CDR3 size: 18 residues.

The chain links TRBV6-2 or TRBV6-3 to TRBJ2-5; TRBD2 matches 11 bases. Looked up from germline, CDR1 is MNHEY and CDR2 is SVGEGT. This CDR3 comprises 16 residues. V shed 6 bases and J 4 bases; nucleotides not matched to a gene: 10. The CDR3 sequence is CASSHPLAGGPETQYF. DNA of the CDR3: TGTGCCAGCAGCCACCCCTTAGCGGGGGGGCCAGAGACCCAGTACTTC.

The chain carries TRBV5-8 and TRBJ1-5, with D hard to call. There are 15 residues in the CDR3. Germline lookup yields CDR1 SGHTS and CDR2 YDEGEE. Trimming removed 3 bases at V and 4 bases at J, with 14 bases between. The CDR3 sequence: CASSSGHVRNQPQHF. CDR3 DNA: TGTGCCAGCAGCTCGGGTCATGTCCGTAATCAGCCCCAGCATTTT.

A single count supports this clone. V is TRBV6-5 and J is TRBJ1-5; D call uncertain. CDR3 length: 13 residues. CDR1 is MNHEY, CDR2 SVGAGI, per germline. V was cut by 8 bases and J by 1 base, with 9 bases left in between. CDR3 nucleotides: TGTGCCAGCGGACTGGAGAGCAATCAGCCCCAGCATTTT. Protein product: CASGLESNQPQHF.

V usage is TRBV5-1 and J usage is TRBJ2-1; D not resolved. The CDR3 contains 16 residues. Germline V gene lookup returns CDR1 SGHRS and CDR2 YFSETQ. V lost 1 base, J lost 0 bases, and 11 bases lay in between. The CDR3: CASSLKQPSSYNEQFF. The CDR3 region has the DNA TGCGCCAGCAGCTTGAAACAGCCGAGCTCCTACAATGAGCAGTTCTTC. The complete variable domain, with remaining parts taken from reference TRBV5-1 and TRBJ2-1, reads KAGVTQTPRYLIKTRGQQVTLSCSPISGHRSVSWYQQTPGQGLQFLFEYFSETQRNKGNFPGRFSGRQFSNSRSEMNVSTLELGDSALYLCASSLKQPSSYNEQFFGPGTRLTVL.

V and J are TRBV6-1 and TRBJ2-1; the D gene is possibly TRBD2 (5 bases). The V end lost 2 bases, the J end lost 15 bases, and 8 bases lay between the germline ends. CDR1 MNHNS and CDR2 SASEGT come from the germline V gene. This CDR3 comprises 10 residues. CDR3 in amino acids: CASSELASFF. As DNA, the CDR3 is TGTGCCAGCAGTGAACTAGCTTCGTTCTTC.

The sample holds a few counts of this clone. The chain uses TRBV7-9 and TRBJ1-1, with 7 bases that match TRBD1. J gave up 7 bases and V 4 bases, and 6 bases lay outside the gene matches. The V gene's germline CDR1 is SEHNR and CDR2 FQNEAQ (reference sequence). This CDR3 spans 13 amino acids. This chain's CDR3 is CASSSRTGVEAFF. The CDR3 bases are TGTGCCAGCAGCTCCCGGACAGGAGTTGAAGCTTTCTTT.

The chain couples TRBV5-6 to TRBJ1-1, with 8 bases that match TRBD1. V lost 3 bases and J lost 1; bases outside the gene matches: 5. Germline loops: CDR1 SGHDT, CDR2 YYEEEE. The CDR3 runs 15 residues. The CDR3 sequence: CASSSRTGWNTEAFF. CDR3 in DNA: TGTGCCAGCAGCTCAAGGACAGGGTGGAACACTGAAGCTTTCTTT.

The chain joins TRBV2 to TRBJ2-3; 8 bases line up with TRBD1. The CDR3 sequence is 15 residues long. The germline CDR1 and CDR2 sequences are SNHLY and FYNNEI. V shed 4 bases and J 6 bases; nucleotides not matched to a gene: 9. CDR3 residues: CASSGQGSSYDTQYF. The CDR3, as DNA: TGTGCCAGCAGTGGACAGGGGAGCTCGTATGATACGCAGTATTTT.

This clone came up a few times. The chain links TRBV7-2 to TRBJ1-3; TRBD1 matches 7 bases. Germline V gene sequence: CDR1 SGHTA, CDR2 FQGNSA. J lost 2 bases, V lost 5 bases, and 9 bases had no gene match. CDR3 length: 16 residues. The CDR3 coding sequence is TGTGCCAGCAGCACCATGTCCAGGGGGACTGGAAACACCATATATTTT. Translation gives CASSTMSRGTGNTIYF.

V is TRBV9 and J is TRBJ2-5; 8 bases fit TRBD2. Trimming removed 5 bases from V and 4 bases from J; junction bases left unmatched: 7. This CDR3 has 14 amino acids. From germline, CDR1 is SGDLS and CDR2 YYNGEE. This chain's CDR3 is CASSPTSAGETQYF. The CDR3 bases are TGTGCCAGCAGTCCGACTAGCGCGGGAGAGACCCAGTACTTC.

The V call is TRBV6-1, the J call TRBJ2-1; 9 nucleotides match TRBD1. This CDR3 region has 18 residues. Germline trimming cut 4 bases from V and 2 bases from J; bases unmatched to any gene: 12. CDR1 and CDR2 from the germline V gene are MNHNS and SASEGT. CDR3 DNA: TGTGCCAGCAGTGCCCCCCTAGCCGGGACAGGGCCCTACAATGAGCAGTTCTTC. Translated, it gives CASSAPLAGTGPYNEQFF.

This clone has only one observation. CDR3 bases: TGTGCCAGCAGTGAAGGGGGGAGGTATGGCTACACCTTC. This translates into CASSEGGRYGYTF. The chain couples TRBV6-1 to TRBJ1-2; possibly TRBD1 for D (5 bases). Trimming cost V 1 base and J 5 bases, with 8 bases left between them. The CDR3 has 13 residues. Germline loops: CDR1 MNHNS, CDR2 SASEGT.